Listed here are 30 T cell receptor beta chains from one sample, sequenced in a study of OX40 agonist ivuxolimab in advanced cancers. Repertoires were generated with immunoSEQ multiplex PCR, while TCRdb's copy carries only in-frame clones and drops some. This sample yields about 79,000 clones, of which approximately 92% are seen a single time; nearly 0.55% belongs to the top ten. The specimen was CD4+ or CD8+ T cells sorted from blood, collected in a trial of the OX40 agonist ivuxolimab. The receptors were gathered from an adult with an advanced solid tumor such as melanoma, head and neck, liver or kidney cancer.

The V call is TRBV2, the J call TRBJ1-6; D remains unclear. Germline V gene data show CDR1 as SNHLY and CDR2 as FYNNEI. CDR3 length: 16 amino acids. Trimming removed 4 bases from V and 0 bases from J, with 10 bases in between. The CDR3 DNA reads as TGTGCCAGCAGTGTATCTGTGAGCTCCTATAATTCACCCCTCCACTTT. It is translated as CASSVSVSSYNSPLHF.

This clone is a singleton in its sample. V and J are TRBV7-2 and TRBJ2-7; 10 bases align to TRBD2. The CDR3 totals 16 residues. Germline V gene data show CDR1 as SGHTA and CDR2 as FQGNSA. V lost 2 bases to trimming and J lost 4 bases; unmatched junction nucleotides: 8. CDR3 nucleotides: TGTGCCAGCAGCTTATTTACAGCGGGAGGGCCGTACGAGCAGTACTTC. The encoded protein is CASSLFTAGGPYEQYF.

The chain employs TRBV28 and TRBJ2-3, with 9 bases fitting TRBD1. The CDR3 extends over 16 amino acids. Germline CDR1 and CDR2: MDHEN and SYDVKM. Trimming at V came to 5 bases and at J to 0 bases, leaving 6 bases not matched to a gene. The CDR3 DNA reads TGTGCCAGCAGTCGGGACAGGGAAATTAGCACAGATACGCAGTATTTT. Its translation is CASSRDREISTDTQYF.

The genes are TRBV5-1 and TRBJ2-7; 9 positions agree with TRBD1. CDR1 and CDR2 from the germline V gene are SGHRS and YFSETQ. The CDR3 contains 12 residues. The CDR3 loop reads CASSLAGGTGSV. The CDR3 DNA sequence: TGCGCCAGCAGCTTGGCCGGAGGGACAGGGTCTGTC.

Turning to this clone: The junction and the germline gene differ at one end; a read error may be behind it. The chain is built from TRBV28 and TRBJ2-7; D is unclear. Germline V gene data show CDR1 as MDHEN and CDR2 as SYDVKM. This CDR3 is built from 15 residues. The CDR3 spells CASSLIGQRIYAQYF. In DNA form, the CDR3 reads TGTGCCAGCAGTTTGATAGGGCAAAGGATCTACGCGCAGTACTTC.

V gene TRBV4-1 combines with J gene TRBJ2-5, with D perhaps TRBD1 or TRBD2 (6 bases each). CDR1 MGHRA and CDR2 YSYEKL come from the germline V gene. V lost 4 bases and J lost 1, with 16 bases in between. The length of the CDR3 is 16 residues. CDR3 in amino acids: CASSPRGSGPQETQYF. The CDR3 DNA follows: TGCGCCAGCAGCCCCAGGGGTAGCGGTCCCCAAGAGACCCAGTACTTC.

V is TRBV7-2 and J is TRBJ2-3, with 9 nucleotides matching TRBD2. Trimming at V came to 3 bases and at J to 6 bases, leaving 7 bases not matched to a gene. Germline CDR1 SGHTA, CDR2 FQGNSA. The CDR3 runs to 15 residues. The CDR3 nucleotides are TGTGCCAGCAGCTTGGCTAGCGGGAATCAGGATACGCAGTATTTT. It codes for CASSLASGNQDTQYF.

This rearrangement joins TRBV27 to TRBJ2-4, with a weak D call TRBD2 (6 bases). CDR1 and CDR2 (germline): MNHEY, SMNVEV (reference sequence). The CDR3 has 16 residues. The germline V and J ends were trimmed by 5 bases and 1 base, with 15 bases remaining between them. CDR3 in amino acids: CASSVGQGRAKNIQYF. DNA for the CDR3: TGTGCCAGCAGTGTCGGGCAAGGGAGGGCCAAAAACATTCAGTACTTC.

This clone was detected once. J is TRBJ2-3 and V is TRBV5-1; D may be TRBD2 (6 bases). CDR3 length: 16 amino acids. V was shortened by 4 bases and J by 0 bases, with 15 bases between the two germline ends. From germline, CDR1 is SGHRS and CDR2 YFSETQ. The CDR3 DNA follows: TGCGCCAGCAGCCTGAGACTAGGTGGTAGCACAGATACGCAGTATTTT. Protein sequence: CASSLRLGGSTDTQYF.

This chain joins TRBV30 and TRBJ2-2; possible D gene TRBD2, 6 bases. V was shortened by 4 bases and J by 7 bases, with 19 bases between the two germline ends. CDR1 is GTSNPN and CDR2 is SVGIG in the germline V gene (reference sequence). The CDR3 spans 15 residues. CDR3 in DNA: TGTGCCTGGAACCGGCCTGGCCTAGCGAACGGGGAGCTGTTTTTT. It translates to CAWNRPGLANGELFF.

The chain combines TRBV7-2 with TRBJ1-5, with D perhaps matching TRBD1 (5 bases). The CDR3 has 15 amino acids. Germline V gives CDR1 SGHTA, CDR2 FQGNSA. Trimming shortened V by 6 bases and J by 0 bases, and 12 bases separated the two germline ends. The CDR3 here is CASRRDAYSNQPQHF. CDR3 nucleotides: TGTGCCAGCAGACGGGACGCTTATAGCAATCAGCCCCAGCATTTT.

V gene TRBV7-2 combines with J gene TRBJ2-7, with 9 bases lining up with TRBD2. The V segment lost 4 bases and the J segment 6 bases; nucleotides outside the gene matches: 13. CDR1 is SGHTA and CDR2 is FQGNSA in the germline V gene. The CDR3 runs to 16 residues. CDR3 DNA sequence: TGTGCCAGCAGCTACCAAACCGCCGGTAGCGGGAGCGAGCAGTACTTC. Translating gives CASSYQTAGSGSEQYF.

The V and J genes are TRBV27 and TRBJ1-1, with D perhaps matching TRBD1 (6 bases). The CDR3 extends over 13 amino acids. The ends were cut back, 3 bases at V and 3 bases at J, with 8 bases in the middle. Per germline, CDR1 MNHEY and CDR2 SMNVEV (reference sequence). CDR3 DNA: TGTGCCAGCAGTTTTTACAGGGACACTGAAGCTTTCTTT. This sequence encodes CASSFYRDTEAFF.

The chain uses TRBV5-8 and TRBJ2-7; a weak D match, TRBD1 (5 bases). CDR1 is SGHTS and CDR2 is YDEGEE in the germline V gene. V lost 1 base and J 5 bases, leaving 13 bases between the germline ends. This CDR3 comprises 14 residues. In DNA form, the CDR3 reads TGTGCCAGCAGCTTGTCGTGGGGCAGGAACGAGCAGTACTTC. Its translation is CASSLSWGRNEQYF.

The chain links TRBV7-2 to TRBJ2-5; the match to TRBD1 covers 7 bases. CDR3 length equals 14 residues. The germline CDR1 and CDR2 sequences are SGHTA and FQGNSA. V shed 3 bases, J shed 2 bases, and the junction held 3 bases outside the gene matches. The CDR3 bases are TGTGCCAGCAGCTTTAGGGGGCGGCAAGAGACCCAGTACTTC. Translated, it gives CASSFRGRQETQYF. The full variable domain, with the rest looked up from reference TRBV7-2 and TRBJ2-5, is GAGVSQSPSNKVTEKGKDVELRCDPISGHTALYWYRQSLGQGLEFLIYFQGNSAPDKSGLPSDRFSAERTGGSVSTLTIQRTQQEDSAVYLCASSFRGRQETQYFGPGTRLLVL.

This clone was seen a single time. V is TRBV5-5 and J is TRBJ2-7; TRBD1 matches 8 bases. This CDR3 has 14 amino acids. Looked up from germline, CDR1 is SGHKS and CDR2 is YYEKEE (reference sequence). V shed 5 bases, J shed 2 bases, and the junction held 6 bases outside the gene matches. The CDR3 DNA reads as TGTGCCAGCAGAGTGACAGGGGCCACCTACGAGCAGTACTTC. Translated, it gives CASRVTGATYEQYF.

This chain uses TRBV2 with TRBJ1-5; TRBD1 agrees at 7 bases. In germline, CDR1 is SNHLY, CDR2 FYNNEI. The trim removed 6 bases at V and 2 bases at J, leaving 7 bases unmatched. The CDR3 consists of 15 residues. The CDR3 DNA follows: TGTGCCAGCAGCCCACGACAGGGCGGCAATCAGCCCCAGCATTTT. Its protein product is CASSPRQGGNQPQHF.

The rearrangement uses TRBV5-5 and TRBJ2-7; 8 positions match TRBD1. Germline V gene lookup returns CDR1 SGHKS and CDR2 YYEKEE (reference sequence). The V segment lost 6 bases and the J segment 3 bases; nucleotides outside the gene matches: 8. The CDR3 contains 14 residues. CDR3 in amino acids: CASTRTGTFYEQYF. The CDR3 DNA reads TGTGCCAGCACCCGGACAGGGACCTTCTACGAGCAGTACTTC.

The V call is TRBV30, the J call TRBJ2-2, with no clear D. Trimming pared 2 bases from V and 3 bases from J, leaving 4 bases between. The CDR3 runs to 12 residues. Germline V CDR1 and CDR2: GTSNPN, SVGIG (reference sequence). The CDR3 loop reads CAWSWDTGELFF. DNA for the CDR3: TGTGCCTGGAGTTGGGACACCGGGGAGCTGTTTTTT.

The chain has TRBV11-1 and TRBJ2-1; D is unresolved. The germline V gene encodes CDR1 SGHAT and CDR2 FQDESV (reference sequence). The CDR3 runs 13 residues. V lost 4 bases and J 8 bases, leaving 12 bases between the germline ends. CDR3 coding DNA: TGTGCCAGCAGCTCGTGGCTACCTCATGAGCAGTTCTTC. It specifies CASSSWLPHEQFF.

The J gene is TRBJ2-2, the V gene TRBV11-3, with D maybe TRBD2 (6 bases). V was cut by 4 bases and J by 3 bases, with 18 bases left in between. Per the germline V gene, CDR1 is SGHNT and CDR2 is YENEEA. The CDR3 has 17 residues. The CDR3 bases are TGTGCCAGCAGCTCCCCGACTGGCGGGACTCACACCGGGGAGCTGTTTTTT. Translating it yields CASSSPTGGTHTGELFF.

The chain joins TRBV7-9 to TRBJ2-7, with 8 nucleotides matching TRBD2. The trim removed 5 bases at V and 3 bases at J, leaving 9 bases unmatched. The germline gives CDR1 SEHNR, CDR2 FQNEAQ (reference sequence). The CDR3 totals 15 residues. The CDR3 DNA reads TGTGCCAGCAGCCCCGAAAAGGGACTAGACTACGAGCAGTACTTC. It specifies CASSPEKGLDYEQYF.

The chain couples TRBV30 to TRBJ1-5, with 10 positions matching TRBD1. Germline CDR1 and CDR2: GTSNPN and SVGIG (reference sequence). V was clipped by 3 bases and J by 5 bases; unmatched bases: 4. The CDR3 has 14 amino acids. The CDR3: CAWSRDRGDQPQHF. The CDR3 DNA sequence: TGTGCCTGGAGCCGGGACAGGGGTGATCAGCCCCAGCATTTT.

This clone was observed a single time. The chain is built from TRBV28 and TRBJ1-5; 8 bases map to TRBD1. V lost 6 bases to trimming and J lost 6 bases; unmatched junction nucleotides: 10. CDR1 and CDR2 (germline): MDHEN, SYDVKM. The CDR3 is made up of 15 amino acids. Here the CDR3 reads CASSLGTGRTQPQHF. The CDR3 DNA reads TGTGCCAGCAGCCTCGGGACAGGTAGGACTCAGCCCCAGCATTTT.

The V gene is TRBV6-5, the J gene TRBJ1-1; D might be TRBD1 (5 bases). The V end was cut by 0 bases, the J end by 5 bases, with 16 bases between. Germline CDR1 and CDR2: MNHEY and SVGAGI. This CDR3 is 16 amino acids long. The CDR3 here is CASSYSAGAQTTEAFF. CDR3 nucleotides: TGTGCCAGCAGTTACTCGGCCGGGGCGCAGACGACTGAAGCTTTCTTT.

This clone was seen only a few times. V gene TRBV11-3 combines with J gene TRBJ1-1; unclear D gene. CDR1 is SGHNT and CDR2 is YENEEA in the germline V gene. Trimming left V 3 bases short and J 0 bases short, with 5 bases between. CDR3 size: 13 residues. For the CDR3, the DNA is TGTGCCAGCAGCTTGCATATGAACACTGAAGCTTTCTTT. It translates to CASSLHMNTEAFF.

The V gene is TRBV7-2, the J gene TRBJ2-5; D is perhaps TRBD1 or TRBD2 (5 bases each). V gave up 4 bases and J gave up 2 bases, with 11 bases separating them. CDR1 and CDR2 from the germline V gene are SGHTA and FQGNSA. The CDR3 sequence is 14 residues long. In nucleotides, the CDR3 is TGTGCCAGCAGCTCCCGGGGCTTTCAAGAGACCCAGTACTTC. Translation gives CASSSRGFQETQYF.

The CDR3 spells CASSPGRYGYTF. The CDR3 nucleotides read TGTGCCAGCAGCCCGGGGCGGTATGGCTACACCTTC. The chain has TRBV7-2 and TRBJ1-2; D is possibly TRBD1 (5 bases). Trimming stripped 5 bases from V and 5 bases from J, with 9 bases between. The CDR3 totals 12 residues. Germline CDR1 SGHTA, CDR2 FQGNSA.

The rearrangement joins TRBV27 to TRBJ2-3, with D possibly matching TRBD1 (6 bases). Trimming pared 5 bases from V and 3 bases from J, leaving 24 bases between. The CDR3 consists of 18 residues. Per germline, CDR1 MNHEY and CDR2 SMNVEV (reference sequence). As DNA, the CDR3 is TGTGCCAGCAGTACCCTGGACGGGACAAGTTTTAGAACAGATACGCAGTATTTT. It yields the protein CASSTLDGTSFRTDTQYF.

This chain connects TRBV5-4 to TRBJ2-4; D is uncertain. V lost 4 bases and J 11 bases, leaving 22 bases between the germline ends. The CDR3 runs to 15 residues. CDR1 SGHNT and CDR2 YYREEE come from the germline V gene (reference sequence). CDR3 in DNA: TGTGCCAGCAGCCCCCTGGGCGGCAGAGGAGTGGTTCAGTACTTC. It encodes CASSPLGGRGVVQYF.